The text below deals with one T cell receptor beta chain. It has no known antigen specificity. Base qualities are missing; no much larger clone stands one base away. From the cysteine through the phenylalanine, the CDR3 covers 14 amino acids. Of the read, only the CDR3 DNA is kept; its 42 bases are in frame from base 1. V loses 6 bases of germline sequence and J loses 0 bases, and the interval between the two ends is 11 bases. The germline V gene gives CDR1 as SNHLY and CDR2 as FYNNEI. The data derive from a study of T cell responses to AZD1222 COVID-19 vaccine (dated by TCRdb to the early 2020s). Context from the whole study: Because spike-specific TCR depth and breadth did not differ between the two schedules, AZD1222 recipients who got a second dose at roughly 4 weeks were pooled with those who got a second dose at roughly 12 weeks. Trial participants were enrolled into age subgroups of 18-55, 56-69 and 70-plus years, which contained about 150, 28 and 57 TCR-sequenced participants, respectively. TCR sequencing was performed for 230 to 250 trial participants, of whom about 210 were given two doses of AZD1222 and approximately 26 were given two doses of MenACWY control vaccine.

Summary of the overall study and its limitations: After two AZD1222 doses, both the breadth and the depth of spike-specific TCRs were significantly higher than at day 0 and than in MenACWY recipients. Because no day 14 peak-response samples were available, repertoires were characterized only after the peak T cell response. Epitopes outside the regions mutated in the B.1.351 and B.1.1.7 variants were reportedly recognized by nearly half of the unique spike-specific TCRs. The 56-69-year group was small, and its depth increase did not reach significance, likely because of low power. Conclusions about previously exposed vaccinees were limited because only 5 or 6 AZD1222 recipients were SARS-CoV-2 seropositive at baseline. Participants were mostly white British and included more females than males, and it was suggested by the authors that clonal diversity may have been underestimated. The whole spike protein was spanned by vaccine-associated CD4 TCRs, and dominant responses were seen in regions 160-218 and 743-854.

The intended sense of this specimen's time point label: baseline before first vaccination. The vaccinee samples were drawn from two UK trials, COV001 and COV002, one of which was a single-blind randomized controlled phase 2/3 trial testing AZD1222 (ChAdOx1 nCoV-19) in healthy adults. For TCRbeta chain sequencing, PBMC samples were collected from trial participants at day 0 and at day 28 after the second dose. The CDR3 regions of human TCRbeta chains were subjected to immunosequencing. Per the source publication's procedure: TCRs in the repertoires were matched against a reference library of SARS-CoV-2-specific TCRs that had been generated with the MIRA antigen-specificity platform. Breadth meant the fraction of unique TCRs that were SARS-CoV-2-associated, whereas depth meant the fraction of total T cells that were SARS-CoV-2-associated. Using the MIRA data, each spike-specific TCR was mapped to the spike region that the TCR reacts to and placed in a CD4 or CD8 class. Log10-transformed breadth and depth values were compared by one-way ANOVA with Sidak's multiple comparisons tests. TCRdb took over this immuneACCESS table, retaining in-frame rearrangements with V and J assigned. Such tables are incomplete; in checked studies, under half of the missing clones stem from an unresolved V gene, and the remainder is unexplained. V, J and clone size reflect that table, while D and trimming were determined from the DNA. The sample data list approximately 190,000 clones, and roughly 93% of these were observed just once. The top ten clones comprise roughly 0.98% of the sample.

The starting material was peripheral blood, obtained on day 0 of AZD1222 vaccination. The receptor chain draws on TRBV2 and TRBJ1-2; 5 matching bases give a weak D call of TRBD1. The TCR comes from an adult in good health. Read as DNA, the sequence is TGTGCCAGCAGCCCCGACAGACCTAACTATGGCTACACCTTC. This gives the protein CASSPDRPNYGYTF. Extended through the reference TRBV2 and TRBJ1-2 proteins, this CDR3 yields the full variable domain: EPEVTQTPSHQVTQMGQEVILRCVPISNHLYFYWYRQILGQKVEFLVSFYNNEISEKSEIFDDQFSVERPDGSNFTLKIRSTKLEDSAMYFCASSPDRPNYGYTFGSGTRLTVV.